The 30 T cell receptor beta chains below were found in one sample sequenced in a study of blood T cell repertoires in COVID-19. Sequencing was performed with immunoSEQ multiplex PCR; in TCRdb, only in-frame clones are kept and a portion is missing. The table includes 110,000 to 150,000 clones, approximately 80% detected once. The sequencing sample was made of PBMCs or T cells enriched from blood (not recorded which). The receptors shown here come from a woman aged 18-29 years who had been exposed to COVID-19.

The chain joins TRBV12-5 to TRBJ1-1; D is ambiguous. CDR3 length equals 17 residues. V shed 3 bases and J shed 1 base, with 18 bases lying between them. Germline V CDR1 and CDR2: LGHNT, FRNRAP. This CDR3 reads CASGFLRDSEGNTEAFF. The CDR3 DNA is TGTGCTAGTGGTTTCCTAAGGGATTCGGAGGGGAACACTGAAGCTTTCTTT.

This clone has more than one count but fewer than ten. The CDR3 bases are TGTGCCAGCAGAACTCCGGGGACAGATACACAACCCCTCCACTTT. It specifies CASRTPGTDTQPLHF. This sequence joins TRBV28 and TRBJ1-6, with 7 bases lining up with TRBD1. The CDR3 totals 15 residues. V was pared by 6 bases and J by 12 bases, with 14 bases of the junction left unmatched. Germline CDR1 reads MDHEN; CDR2 reads SYDVKM.

This chain links TRBV9 with TRBJ2-1; the match to TRBD2 covers 13 bases. Trimming removed 4 bases from V and 4 bases from J; junction bases left unmatched: 8. The germline V gene encodes CDR1 SGDLS and CDR2 YYNGEE. This CDR3 is built from 17 residues. The chain's CDR3 is CASSRTSGSYGYNEQFF. The CDR3 region has the DNA TGTGCCAGCAGCCGGACTAGCGGGAGTTACGGATACAATGAGCAGTTCTTC.

V gene TRBV3-1 (or the pseudogene TRBV3-2) combines with J gene TRBJ1-2; D unclear. Germline assignment: CDR1 LGHDT and CDR2 YNNKEL (reference sequence). The CDR3 spans 11 residues. V dropped 4 bases and J dropped 3 bases, with 3 bases sitting between them. The CDR3 nucleotides are TGTGCCAGCAGCCGAGACTATGGCTACACCTTC. The encoded protein is CASSRDYGYTF.

The rearrangement joins TRBV11-2 to TRBJ2-1, with 9 nucleotides matching TRBD1. The V gene end was trimmed by 2 bases and the J gene end by 8 bases; junction bases not matched to a gene: 10. CDR1 SGHAT and CDR2 FQNNGV come from the germline V gene. The CDR3 contains 16 residues. In DNA, the CDR3 is TGTGCCAGCAGCTTACGGCAAGGACAGGGGCCCCATGAGCAGTTCTTC. It yields the protein CASSLRQGQGPHEQFF.

The J gene is TRBJ2-2, the V gene TRBV4-3, with D uncertain. This CDR3 is built from 13 residues. V dropped 0 bases and J dropped 4 bases, with 3 bases sitting between them. CDR1 and CDR2 (germline): LGHNA, YSLEER. For the CDR3, the DNA is TGCGCCAGCAGCCAAGATCTCACCGGGGAGCTGTTTTTT. Encoded protein: CASSQDLTGELFF.

This clone was recorded a few times. The chain combines TRBV6-2 or TRBV6-3 with TRBJ2-5; the match to TRBD2 covers 7 bases. Germline-derived CDR1 and CDR2 are MNHEY and SVGEGT. The CDR3 is 17 amino acids. J lost 5 bases, V lost 5 bases, and 17 bases had no gene match. CDR3 coding DNA: TGTGCCAGCAGTAAGATACAGGAGTTAGCGGGCAGGGAGACCCAGTACTTC. It yields the protein CASSKIQELAGRETQYF.

The chain combines TRBV7-2 with TRBJ2-2; D is perhaps TRBD2 (5 bases). V lost 4 bases to trimming and J lost 6 bases, with 24 bases between them. Germline V lookup: CDR1 SGHTA, CDR2 FQGNSA. The CDR3 is made up of 18 amino acids. As DNA, the CDR3 is TGTGCCAGCAGCTCCGAACCCGTCGTGATCACGGGATCCGGGGAGCTGTTTTTT. Its protein is CASSSEPVVITGSGELFF.

This rearrangement joins TRBV9 to TRBJ2-2; possibly TRBD1 for D (6 bases). Germline V gene lookup returns CDR1 SGDLS and CDR2 YYNGEE. Trimming shortened V by 1 base and J by 1 base, and 11 bases separated the two germline ends. This CDR3 has 16 residues. The CDR3 loop is CASSVTGLRNTGELFF. The CDR3 region has the DNA TGTGCCAGCAGCGTAACAGGGTTAAGGAACACCGGGGAGCTGTTTTTT.

The chain has TRBV5-4 and TRBJ2-1; 12 bases map to TRBD2. From germline, CDR1 is SGHNT and CDR2 YYREEE (reference sequence). Trimming took 3 bases from V and 2 from J; bases not matched to a gene: 3. The CDR3 extends over 16 amino acids. CDR3 nucleotide sequence: TGTGCCAGCAGCTCCCGGACTAGCGGGACCTACAATGAGCAGTTCTTC. This gives the protein CASSSRTSGTYNEQFF.

The gene calls are TRBV24-1 and TRBJ1-5; D might be TRBD1 (5 bases). The CDR3 runs to 17 residues. Germline V CDR1 and CDR2: KGHDR, SFDVKD. V lost 8 bases and J 0 bases, leaving 19 bases between the germline ends. The CDR3 is CATKWTTPSNSNQPQHF. The CDR3 nucleotides are TGTGCCACCAAATGGACAACACCGAGTAATAGCAATCAGCCCCAGCATTTT.

The chain is built from TRBV30 and TRBJ1-1; 8 bases line up with TRBD1. This CDR3 has 14 residues. Trimming took 5 bases from V and 4 from J; bases not matched to a gene: 9. The V gene's germline CDR1 is GTSNPN and CDR2 SVGIG (reference sequence). The CDR3 DNA is TGTGCCTGGGACACAACAGGGGGGAGCACTGAAGCTTTCTTT. Translated, it gives CAWDTTGGSTEAFF.

V and J are TRBV7-9 and TRBJ1-3; a possible D gene is TRBD1 (5 bases). CDR3 length equals 14 residues. Germline-derived CDR1 and CDR2 are SEHNR and FQNEAQ (reference sequence). V was pared by 5 bases and J by 1 base, with 9 bases between. In nucleotides, the CDR3 is TGTGCCAGCAGCCCGGGGGGGTCTGGAAACACCATATATTTT. Residues: CASSPGGSGNTIYF.

The chain couples TRBV12-3 or TRBV12-4 to TRBJ2-1; D is possibly TRBD1 (5 bases). Between the trimmed V and J ends, which lost 3 bases and 9 bases, there was a span of 9 bases. There are 12 residues in the CDR3. CDR3 sequence: CASSFPQGEQFF. CDR3 coding DNA: TGTGCCAGCAGTTTCCCTCAGGGTGAGCAGTTCTTC.

This chain connects TRBV7-2 to TRBJ2-2; D unresolved. CDR3 length equals 11 residues. Germline values: CDR1 SGHTA, CDR2 FQGNSA. V was pared by 5 bases and J by 9 bases, with 7 bases between. The CDR3: CASSPNWELFF. The CDR3 nucleotides read TGTGCCAGCAGCCCCAACTGGGAGCTGTTTTTT.

The chain employs TRBV6-6 and TRBJ1-2; 7 positions match TRBD1. Germline-derived CDR1 and CDR2 are MNHNY and SVGAGI (reference sequence). With 4 bases clipped from V and 3 bases from J, the junction kept 5 bases outside the gene matches. The CDR3 spans 14 residues. The CDR3 DNA sequence: TGTGCCAGCAGTTTTGACAGGGACTACTATGGCTACACCTTC. It yields the protein CASSFDRDYYGYTF.

The CDR3 here is CAISGGISELQPGQASYEQYF. DNA for the CDR3: TGTGCCATCAGTGGGGGAATCTCGGAACTTCAGCCGGGACAGGCCTCCTACGAGCAGTACTTC. This sequence joins TRBV10-3 and TRBJ2-7; 8 bases line up with TRBD1. The CDR3 runs to 21 residues. The ends lost 4 bases at V and 0 bases at J; junction bases unmatched: 23. Germline assignment: CDR1 ENHRY and CDR2 SYGVKD.

This clone has more than one count but fewer than ten. V usage is TRBV7-7 and J usage is TRBJ2-2, with D possibly matching TRBD1 (6 bases). Trimming stripped 5 bases from V and 6 bases from J, with 13 bases between. The length of the CDR3 is 14 residues. Germline V gene lookup returns CDR1 SSHAT and CDR2 FNYEAQ (reference sequence). The CDR3 DNA reads as TGTGCCAGCAGCCGACAGGTGTTCTCCGGGGAGCTGTTTTTT. Encoded protein: CASSRQVFSGELFF.

The chain employs TRBV7-3 and TRBJ2-1; tentative D call: TRBD1 (6 bases). The CDR3 has 18 residues. Germline loops: CDR1 SGHTA, CDR2 FQGTGA. V was pared by 5 bases and J by 4 bases, with 24 bases between. CDR3 nucleotide sequence: TGTGCCAGCAGCAGGGGGAATAGCGTCCTTACTCGGTACAATGAGCAGTTCTTC. Protein: CASSRGNSVLTRYNEQFF.

This clone was detected a few times. The chain's CDR3 is CASITGVSVGEKLFF. The CDR3, as DNA: TGTGCCAGCATAACAGGGGTGTCGGTCGGAGAAAAACTGTTTTTT. The rearrangement uses TRBV28 and TRBJ1-4, with 7 bases matching TRBD1. CDR1 and CDR2 from the germline V gene are MDHEN and SYDVKM. Germline trimming cut 7 bases from V and 8 bases from J; bases unmatched to any gene: 13. The CDR3 loop spans 15 amino acids.

CDR3 nucleotide sequence: TGCAGCGTGGGAGGGGCGCTTGCGGAGACCCAGTACTTC. Translation gives CSVGGALAETQYF. The rearrangement links TRBV29-1 to TRBJ2-5; 7 bases align to TRBD2. The CDR3 extends over 13 amino acids. The germline V gene has CDR1 SQVTM and CDR2 ANQGSEA. V shed 6 bases, J shed 5 bases, and the junction held 9 bases outside the gene matches.

V is TRBV7-3 and J is TRBJ1-3, with 7 bases identical to TRBD1. CDR1 and CDR2 (germline): SGHTA, FQGTGA. V was pared by 3 bases and J by 4 bases, with 0 bases of the junction left unmatched. CDR3 length: 13 residues. CDR3 protein: CASSLDRGNTIYF. The CDR3 DNA reads TGTGCCAGCAGCTTGGACAGGGGAAACACCATATATTTT.

This clone was detected once. This chain links TRBV28 with TRBJ2-7; 8 nucleotides line up with TRBD2. The CDR3 extends over 15 amino acids. Germline CDR1 is MDHEN and CDR2 is SYDVKM. The V gene end was trimmed by 6 bases and the J gene end by 4 bases; junction bases not matched to a gene: 11. The CDR3 sequence: CASRRAGASEYEQYF. CDR3 nucleotides: TGTGCCAGCAGGCGAGCGGGAGCTTCCGAGTACGAGCAGTACTTC. Supplemented by reference TRBV28 and TRBJ2-7, the full variable domain reads DVKVTQSSRYLVKRTGEKVFLECVQDMDHENMFWYRQDPGLGLRLIYFSYDVKMKEKGDIPEGYSVSREKKERFSLILESASTNQTSMYLCASRRAGASEYEQYFGPGTRLTVT.

V and J are TRBV30 and TRBJ1-6; D call uncertain. The CDR3 runs 17 residues. Germline V gene sequence: CDR1 GTSNPN, CDR2 SVGIG (reference sequence). Trimming left V 0 bases short and J 2 bases short, with 14 bases between. The CDR3 nucleotides read TGTGCCTGGAGTGTACTAGAACCGCGGCCCTATAATTCACCCCTCCACTTT. Its translation is CAWSVLEPRPYNSPLHF.

This clone was seen only once. V and J are TRBV3-1 (or the pseudogene TRBV3-2) and TRBJ1-5, with D perhaps matching TRBD1 (6 bases). Trimming cost V 4 bases and J 4 bases, with 11 bases left between them. Germline lookup yields CDR1 LGHDT and CDR2 YNNKEL (reference sequence). The CDR3 has 14 amino acids. CDR3 amino acids: CASSLTGRNQPQHF. Here the CDR3 DNA reads TGTGCCAGCAGCCTTACAGGGCGAAATCAGCCCCAGCATTTT.

This chain links TRBV7-3 with TRBJ2-1; TRBD2 aligns across 8 bases. This CDR3 spans 14 amino acids. Germline V CDR1 and CDR2: SGHTA, FQGTGA. Unmatched junction bases numbered 6, after V lost 2 bases and J lost 9 bases. Written as DNA, the CDR3 is TGTGCCAGCAGCTTAGACGGGAGGGCCAGTGAGCAGTTCTTC. It codes for CASSLDGRASEQFF.

The chain joins TRBV7-9 to TRBJ2-3, with D unresolved. CDR3 size: 16 residues. Trimming removed 1 base at V and 2 bases at J, with 13 bases between. The V gene's germline CDR1 is SEHNR and CDR2 FQNEAQ (reference sequence). The CDR3 DNA is TGTGCCAGCAGCTTAGGGGCAGGCACAAACACAGATACGCAGTATTTT. It yields the protein CASSLGAGTNTDTQYF. Variable domain in full (rest from reference TRBV7-9 and TRBJ2-3): DTGVSQNPRHKITKRGQNVTFRCDPISEHNRLYWYRQTLGQGPEFLTYFQNEAQLEKSRLLSDRFSAERPKGSFSTLEIQRTEQGDSAMYLCASSLGAGTNTDTQYFGPGTRLTVL.

CDR3 nucleotides: TGTGCCAGCATGTCGACTAACTACGAGCAGTACTTC. Protein: CASMSTNYEQYF. The chain employs TRBV2 and TRBJ2-7, with a tentative D call TRBD2 (5 bases). The ends were cut back, 7 bases at V and 3 bases at J, with 10 bases in the middle. Germline CDR1 is SNHLY and CDR2 is FYNNEI. The CDR3 spans 12 residues.

The chain employs TRBV2 and TRBJ2-1; tentatively, D is TRBD2 (7 bases). V gave up 3 bases and J gave up 3 bases, with 15 bases separating them. The germline V gene encodes CDR1 SNHLY and CDR2 FYNNEI. The CDR3 has 16 residues. DNA for the CDR3: TGTGCCAGCAGTGACAGGGCGGGGGCCCTCTACAATGAGCAGTTCTTC. Its translation is CASSDRAGALYNEQFF.

J is TRBJ2-7 and V is TRBV7-9; D unresolved. The CDR3 runs to 15 residues. Trimming left V 5 bases short and J 2 bases short, with 16 bases between. Germline values: CDR1 SEHNR, CDR2 FQNEAQ (reference sequence). CDR3 protein: CASSPSPTVTYEQYF. In DNA, the CDR3 is TGTGCCAGCAGCCCCTCTCCTACGGTTACCTACGAGCAGTACTTC.